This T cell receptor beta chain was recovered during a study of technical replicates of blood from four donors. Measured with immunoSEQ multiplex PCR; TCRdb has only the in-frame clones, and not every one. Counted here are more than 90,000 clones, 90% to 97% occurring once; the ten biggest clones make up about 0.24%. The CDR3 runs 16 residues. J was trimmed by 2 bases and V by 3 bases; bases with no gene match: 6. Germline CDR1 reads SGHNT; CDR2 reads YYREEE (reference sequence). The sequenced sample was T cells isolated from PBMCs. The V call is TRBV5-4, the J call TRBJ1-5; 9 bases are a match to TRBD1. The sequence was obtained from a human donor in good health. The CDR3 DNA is TGTGCCAGCAGCTACGGGACAGGGAGGGGCAATCAGCCCCAGCATTTT. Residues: CASSYGTGRGNQPQHF.